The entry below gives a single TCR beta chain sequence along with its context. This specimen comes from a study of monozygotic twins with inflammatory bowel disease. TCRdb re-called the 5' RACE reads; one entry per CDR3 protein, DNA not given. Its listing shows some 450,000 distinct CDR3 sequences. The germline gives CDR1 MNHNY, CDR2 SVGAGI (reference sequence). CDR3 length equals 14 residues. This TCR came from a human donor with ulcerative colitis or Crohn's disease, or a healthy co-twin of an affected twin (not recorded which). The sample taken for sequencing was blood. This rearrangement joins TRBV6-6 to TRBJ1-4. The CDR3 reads CASIPSGGGEKLFF.